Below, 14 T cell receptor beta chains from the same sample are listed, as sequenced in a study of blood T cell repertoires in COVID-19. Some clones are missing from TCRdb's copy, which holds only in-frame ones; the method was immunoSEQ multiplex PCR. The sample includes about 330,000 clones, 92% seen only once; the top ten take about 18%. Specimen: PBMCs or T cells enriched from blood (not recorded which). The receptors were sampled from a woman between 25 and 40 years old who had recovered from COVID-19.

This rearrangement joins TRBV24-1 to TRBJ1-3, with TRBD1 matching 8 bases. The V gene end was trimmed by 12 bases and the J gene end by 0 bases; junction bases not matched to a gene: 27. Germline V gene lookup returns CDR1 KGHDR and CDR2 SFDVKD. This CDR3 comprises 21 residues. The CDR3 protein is CARTRTRGQDKFSSSGNTIYF. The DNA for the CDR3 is TGTGCCCGGACGAGAACTCGGGGACAGGATAAATTTTCAAGCTCTGGAAACACCATATATTTT.

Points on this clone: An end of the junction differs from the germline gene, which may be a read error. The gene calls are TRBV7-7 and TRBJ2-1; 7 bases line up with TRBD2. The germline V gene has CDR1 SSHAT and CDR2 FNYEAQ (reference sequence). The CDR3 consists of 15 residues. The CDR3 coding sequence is TGTGCTAGCAGCTTGCAACTAGCGCGAAACAATGAGCAGTTCTTC. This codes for CASSLQLARNNEQFF.

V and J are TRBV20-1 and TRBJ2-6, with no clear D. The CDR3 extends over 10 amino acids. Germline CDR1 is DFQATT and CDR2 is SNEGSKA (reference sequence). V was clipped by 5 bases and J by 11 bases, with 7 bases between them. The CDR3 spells CSARRDVLTF. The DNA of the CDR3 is TGCAGTGCTCGCCGAGACGTCCTGACTTTC.

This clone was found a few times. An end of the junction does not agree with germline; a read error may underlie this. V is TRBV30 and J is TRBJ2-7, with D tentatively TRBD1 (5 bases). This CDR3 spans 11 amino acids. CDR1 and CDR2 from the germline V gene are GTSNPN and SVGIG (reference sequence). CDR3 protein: CAWSGVQGRDF. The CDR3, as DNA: TGTGCCTGGAGTGGCGTGCAGGGTCGGGACTTC.

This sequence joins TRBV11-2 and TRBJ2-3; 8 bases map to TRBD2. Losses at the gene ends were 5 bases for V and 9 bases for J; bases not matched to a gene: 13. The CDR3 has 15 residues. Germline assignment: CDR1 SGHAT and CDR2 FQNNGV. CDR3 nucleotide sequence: TGTGCCAGCAGCATGATAGCGGGGACCGAAAGGACGCAGTATTTT. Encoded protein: CASSMIAGTERTQYF.

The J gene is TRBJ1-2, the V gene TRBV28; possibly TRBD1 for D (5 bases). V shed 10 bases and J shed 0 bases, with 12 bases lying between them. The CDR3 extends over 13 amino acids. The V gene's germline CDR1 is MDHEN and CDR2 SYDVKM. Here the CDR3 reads CATDSNPNYGYTF. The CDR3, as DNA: TGTGCCACCGACAGTAATCCTAACTATGGCTACACCTTC.

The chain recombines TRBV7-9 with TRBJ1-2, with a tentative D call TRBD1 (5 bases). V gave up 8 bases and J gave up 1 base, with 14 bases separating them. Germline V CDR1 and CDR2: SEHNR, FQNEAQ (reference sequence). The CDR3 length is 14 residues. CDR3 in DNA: TGTGCCAGCCACCCCAGGGATGGTAACTATGGCTACACCTTC. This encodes CASHPRDGNYGYTF.

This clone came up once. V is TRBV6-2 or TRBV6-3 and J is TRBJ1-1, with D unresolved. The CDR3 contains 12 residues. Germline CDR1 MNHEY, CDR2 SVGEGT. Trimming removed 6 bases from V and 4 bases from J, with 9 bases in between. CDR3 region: CASSSRSTEAFF. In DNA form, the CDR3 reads TGTGCCAGCAGCTCGAGATCCACTGAAGCTTTCTTT.

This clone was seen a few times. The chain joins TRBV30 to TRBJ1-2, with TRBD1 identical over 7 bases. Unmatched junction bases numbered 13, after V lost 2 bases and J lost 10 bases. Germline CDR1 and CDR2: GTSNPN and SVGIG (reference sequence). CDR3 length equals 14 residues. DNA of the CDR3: TGTGCCTGGAGTTTGCCGGGACAGAACTTCCTCTACACCTTC. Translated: CAWSLPGQNFLYTF.

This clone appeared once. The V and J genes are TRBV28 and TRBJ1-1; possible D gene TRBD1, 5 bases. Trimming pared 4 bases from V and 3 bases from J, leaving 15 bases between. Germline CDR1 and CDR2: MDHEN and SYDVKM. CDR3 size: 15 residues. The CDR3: CASSSSAGGDTEAFF. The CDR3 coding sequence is TGTGCCAGCAGTTCCTCAGCGGGAGGGGACACTGAAGCTTTCTTT.

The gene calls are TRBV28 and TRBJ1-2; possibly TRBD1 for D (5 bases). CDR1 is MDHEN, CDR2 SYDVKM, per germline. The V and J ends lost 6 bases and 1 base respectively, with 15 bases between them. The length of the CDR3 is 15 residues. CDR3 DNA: TGTGCCAGCAGCTCCGGGGGGAGCGGTAACTATGGCTACACCTTC. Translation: CASSSGGSGNYGYTF.

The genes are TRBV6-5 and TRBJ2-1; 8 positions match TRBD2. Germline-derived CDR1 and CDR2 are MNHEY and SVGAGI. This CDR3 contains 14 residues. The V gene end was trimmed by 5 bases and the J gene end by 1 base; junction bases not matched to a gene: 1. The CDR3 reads CASSPGGSYNEQFF. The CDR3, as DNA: TGTGCCAGCAGTCCGGGAGGGTCCTACAATGAGCAGTTCTTC.

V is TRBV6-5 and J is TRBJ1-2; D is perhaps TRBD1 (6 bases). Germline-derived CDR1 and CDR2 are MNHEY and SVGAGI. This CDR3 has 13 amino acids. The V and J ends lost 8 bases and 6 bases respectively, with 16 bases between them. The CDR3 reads CASSKGGADGYTF. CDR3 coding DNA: TGTGCCAGCTCCAAGGGGGGGGCGGATGGCTACACCTTC.

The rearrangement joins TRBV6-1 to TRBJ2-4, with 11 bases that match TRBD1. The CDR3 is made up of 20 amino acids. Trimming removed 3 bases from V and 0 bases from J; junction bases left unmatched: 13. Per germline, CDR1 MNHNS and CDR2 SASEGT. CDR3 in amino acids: CASSDGQGAEANVAKNIQYF. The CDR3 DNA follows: TGTGCCAGCAGTGACGGACAGGGGGCCGAAGCTAATGTAGCCAAAAACATTCAGTACTTC.